This TCR beta chain derives from a study of tumor and adjacent non-tumor tissue in lung cancer. Study-wide context: The cohort had about a dozen adenocarcinoma, 2 squamous cell and 1 small cell patients. The patients, 9 to 11 men and four to six women, were about 30 to 76 with stage I to III disease.

Study-wide points: Tumor repertoires had a smaller top 100 clone share than normal lung.

Three rounds of nested PCR, following a modified ARM-PCR protocol, produced the TCRbeta library. TCRdb reprocessed the multiplex PCR reads via MiXCR and lists one record per CDR3 protein. The sample lists over 110,000 distinct CDR3 sequences, around 66% occurring once. No cell sorting was done before RNA was extracted from the tissue. Many counts were recorded for this clonotype. As yet, its antigen is unknown. Sequenced input: lung tumor tissue. The source is a man aged 55 to 70 with small cell lung cancer.

The CDR3 DNA sequence: TGTGCCAGCAGCCCAGGAGGTTTTTGGAGCGGGAAGACCCAGTACTTC. This translates into CASSPGGFWSGKTQYF. V gene TRBV12-3 or TRBV12-4 combines with J gene TRBJ2-5; 7 nucleotides line up with TRBD2. The trim removed 6 bases at V and 6 bases at J, leaving 16 bases unmatched. The CDR3 loop spans 16 amino acids.